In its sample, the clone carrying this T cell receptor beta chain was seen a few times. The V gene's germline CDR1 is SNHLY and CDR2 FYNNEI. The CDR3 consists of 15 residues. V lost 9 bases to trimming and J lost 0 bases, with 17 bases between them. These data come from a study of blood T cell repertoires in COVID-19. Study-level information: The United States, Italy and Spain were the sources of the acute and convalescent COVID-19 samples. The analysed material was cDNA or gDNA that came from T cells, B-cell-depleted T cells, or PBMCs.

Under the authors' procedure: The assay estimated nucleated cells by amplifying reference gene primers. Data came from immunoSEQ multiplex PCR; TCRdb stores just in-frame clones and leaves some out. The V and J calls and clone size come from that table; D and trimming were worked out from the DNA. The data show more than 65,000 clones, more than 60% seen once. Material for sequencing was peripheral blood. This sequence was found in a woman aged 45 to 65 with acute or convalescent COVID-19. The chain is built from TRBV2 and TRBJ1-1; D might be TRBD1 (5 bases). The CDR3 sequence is CASKFFGTLNTEAFF. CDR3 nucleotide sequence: TGTGCCAGTAAATTCTTCGGGACTTTGAACACTGAAGCTTTCTTT.